This T cell receptor beta chain was documented in a study of blood T cell repertoires in COVID-19. For the study at large: The United States, Italy and Spain were the sources of the acute and convalescent COVID-19 samples. The cDNA or gDNA used as material had been derived from T cells, B-cell-depleted T cells, or PBMCs.

The assay was immunoSEQ multiplex PCR, and TCRdb's table has in-frame clones only and misses some. The sample yields approximately 140,000 clones, approximately 80% seen once. V was shortened by 5 bases and J by 6 bases, with 22 bases between the two germline ends. The CDR3 sequence is 16 residues long. Germline V gene data show CDR1 as MNHEY and CDR2 as SMNVEV (reference sequence). The sample was peripheral blood. This receptor was obtained from a human donor in a cohort sampled during active COVID-19. The chain recombines TRBV27 with TRBJ1-2; unclear D gene. CDR3 region: CASSPSQHRTLNGYTF. The DNA of the CDR3 is TGTGCCAGCAGTCCTTCCCAACACAGAACTTTGAATGGCTACACCTTC.